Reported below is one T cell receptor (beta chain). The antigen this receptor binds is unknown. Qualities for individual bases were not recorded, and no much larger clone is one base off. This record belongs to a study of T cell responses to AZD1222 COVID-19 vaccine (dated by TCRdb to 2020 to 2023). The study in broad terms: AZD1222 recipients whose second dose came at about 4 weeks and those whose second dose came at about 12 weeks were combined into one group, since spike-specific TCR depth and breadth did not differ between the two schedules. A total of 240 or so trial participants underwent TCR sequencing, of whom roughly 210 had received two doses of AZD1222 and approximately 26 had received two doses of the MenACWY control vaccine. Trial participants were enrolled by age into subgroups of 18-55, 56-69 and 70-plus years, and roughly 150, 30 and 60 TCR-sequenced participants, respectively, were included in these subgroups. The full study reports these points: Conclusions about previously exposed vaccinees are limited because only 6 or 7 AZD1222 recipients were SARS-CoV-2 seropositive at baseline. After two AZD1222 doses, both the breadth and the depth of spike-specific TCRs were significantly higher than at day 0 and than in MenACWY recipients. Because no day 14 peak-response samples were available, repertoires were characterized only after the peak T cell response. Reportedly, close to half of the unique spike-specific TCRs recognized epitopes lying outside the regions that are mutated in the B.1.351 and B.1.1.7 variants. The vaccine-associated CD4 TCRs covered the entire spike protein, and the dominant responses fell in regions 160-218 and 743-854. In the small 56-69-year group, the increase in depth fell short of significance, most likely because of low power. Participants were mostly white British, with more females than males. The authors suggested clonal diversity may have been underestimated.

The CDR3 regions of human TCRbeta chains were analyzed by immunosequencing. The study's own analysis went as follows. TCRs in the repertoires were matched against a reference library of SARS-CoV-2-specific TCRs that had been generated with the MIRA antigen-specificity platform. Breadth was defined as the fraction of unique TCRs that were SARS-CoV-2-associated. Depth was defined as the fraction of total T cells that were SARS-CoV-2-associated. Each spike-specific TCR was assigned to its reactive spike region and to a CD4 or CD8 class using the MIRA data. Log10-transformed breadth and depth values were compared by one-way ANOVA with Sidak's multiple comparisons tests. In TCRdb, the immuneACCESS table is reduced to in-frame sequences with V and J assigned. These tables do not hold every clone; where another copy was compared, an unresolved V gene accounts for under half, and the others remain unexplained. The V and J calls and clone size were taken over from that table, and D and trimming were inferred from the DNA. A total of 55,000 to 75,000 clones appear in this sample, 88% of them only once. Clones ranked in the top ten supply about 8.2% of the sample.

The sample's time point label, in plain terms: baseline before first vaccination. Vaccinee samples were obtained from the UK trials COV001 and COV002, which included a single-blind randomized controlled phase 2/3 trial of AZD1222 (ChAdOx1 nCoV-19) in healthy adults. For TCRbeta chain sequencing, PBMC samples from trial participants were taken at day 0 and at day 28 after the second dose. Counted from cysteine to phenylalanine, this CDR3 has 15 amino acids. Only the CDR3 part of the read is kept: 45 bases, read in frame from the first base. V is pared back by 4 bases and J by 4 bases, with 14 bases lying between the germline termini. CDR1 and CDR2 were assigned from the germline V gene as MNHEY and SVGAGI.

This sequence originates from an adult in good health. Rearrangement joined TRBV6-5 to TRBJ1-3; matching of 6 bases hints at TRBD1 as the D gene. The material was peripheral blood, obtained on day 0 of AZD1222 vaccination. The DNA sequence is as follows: TGTGCCAGCAGTTCCCCCGGGACATTCGGAAACACCATATATTTT. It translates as CASSSPGTFGNTIYF.